The rows below give T cell receptor beta chains drawn from one sample of a study of vaccination and CD4 T cells after COVID-19. No antigen has been assigned to these receptors. MiXCR, run by TCRdb on the PCR reads, gives a single entry per CDR3 protein. The data contain about 8,000 distinct CDR3 sequences, 50% to 65% of them singletons. What was sequenced was CD4+ T cells from blood, cultured in vitro. The origin of the receptors is a human donor who had recovered from COVID-19. The conserved cysteine and the conserved F or W are not part of the CDR3 here. D genes are given only for firm matches.

TRBV6-1	TRBJ2-5	NA	ASSRGAGETQY
TRBV24-1	TRBJ2-1	NA	ATSDWRVGVRLYEQF
TRBV7-2	TRBJ1-5	TRBD1	ASSFETGGGQPQH
TRBV7-2	TRBJ2-1	NA	ASSFTPSNEQF
TRBV6-2/TRBV6-3	TRBJ2-6	NA	ASSIRVSGANVLT
TRBV4-2	TRBJ2-7	NA	ASSQAAASYEQY
TRBV9	TRBJ2-5	TRBD2	ASSGRWTSGEETQY
TRBV2	TRBJ1-1	NA	ASSAEGPTEAF
TRBV6-2/TRBV6-3	TRBJ1-1	NA	ASSPNRQNTEAF
TRBV6-5	TRBJ1-3	NA	ASSYRGAKGNTIY
TRBV7-6	TRBJ1-2	NA	ASSSIRGQIGYT
TRBV27	TRBJ2-7	NA	ASKGQGRNEQY
TRBV7-8	TRBJ2-3	NA	ASSLSTVGADTQY
TRBV18	TRBJ1-1	NA	ASSPLGPGTGNTEAF
TRBV19	TRBJ2-7	TRBD2	ASSPPTSRPYEQY
TRBV6-1	TRBJ2-2	TRBD1	ASSEPTGGSTGELF
TRBV7-6	TRBJ2-2	TRBD2	ASSLGAGINTGELF
TRBV18	TRBJ2-1	TRBD2	ASSPRLAGIDEQF
TRBV7-2	TRBJ1-1	NA	ASSLGPLGRANTEAF
TRBV24-1	TRBJ2-7	TRBD2	ATSDLQRSPTSGQGEQY
TRBV20-1	TRBJ2-5	TRBD2	SALGLAPSPGETQY
TRBV6-1	TRBJ2-5	NA	ASSASGPSRSQY
TRBV7-9	TRBJ1-3	TRBD1	ASSREGAAGNTIY
TRBV5-5	TRBJ1-2	NA	ASSLGYAGEKGYT
TRBV20-1	TRBJ2-6	NA	SAREGSSGANVLT
TRBV7-2	TRBJ1-2	NA	ASSLGGTTYGYT
TRBV20-1	TRBJ2-3	TRBD2	SARGPRGAGVDTQY
TRBV19	TRBJ2-5	TRBD2	ASNGGGGRGETQY
TRBV20-1	TRBJ2-5	TRBD1	SAPGQGGFQETQY
TRBV27	TRBJ1-6	NA	ASRQGNSPLH
TRBV28	TRBJ1-1	TRBD1	ASRGTGGLNTEAF
TRBV6-1	TRBJ2-7	NA	ASSEPRTATYEQY
TRBV20-1	TRBJ2-1	NA	SARVIGGAGFEQF
TRBV7-8	TRBJ2-7	NA	ASSLGRVPVVQY
TRBV9	TRBJ2-7	NA	ASTPGQTPYEQY
TRBV5-4	TRBJ2-7	NA	ASSRQNSYEQY
TRBV25-1	TRBJ1-5	NA	ASSPKGYDNQPQH